Listed below are T cell receptor beta chains from one sample, sequenced in a study of blood T cells in healthy people across ages. MiXCR, applied by TCRdb to the 5' RACE reads, yields one record per CDR3 protein. The sample lists roughly 1.7 million distinct CDR3 sequences; 30% to 40% were seen once. The sample consisted of blood. The origin of the receptors is a woman aged 25 to 39 in good health. Both conserved end residues are part of each CDR3. D genes are given only for firm matches. Only some rows state a clone size, as once, few, many or a class for expanded clones.

CDR3nt: TGTGCCACCAGTGATCCCACTCGGGAGGTGCTCGGTAATGAGCAGTTCTTC
CDR3aa: CATSDPTREVLGNEQFF
j_gene: TRBJ2-1
v_gene: TRBV24-1
abundance: -
d_gene: TRBD2

CDR3nt: TGTGCCAGCAGTCAGGACAGCCGACTAGCGAGAGCTCCCTACGAGCAGTACTTC
CDR3aa: CASSQDSRLARAPYEQYF
j_gene: TRBJ2-7
v_gene: TRBV7-6
abundance: few
d_gene: TRBD2

CDR3nt: TGCGCCAGCAGCCAAGAAGTAGCGGTGGGCTACAATGAGCAGTTCTTC
CDR3aa: CASSQEVAVGYNEQFF
j_gene: TRBJ2-1
v_gene: TRBV4-1
abundance: few
d_gene: -

CDR3nt: TGTGCCAGCAGCCAAGGTCAAGCGGGGGCTTACGAGCAGTACTTC
CDR3aa: CASSQGQAGAYEQYF
j_gene: TRBJ2-7
v_gene: TRBV3-1
abundance: -
d_gene: TRBD2

CDR3nt: TGCGCCAGCAGCCAAGGACAGGGCTACTACGAGCAGTACTTC
CDR3aa: CASSQGQGYYEQYF
j_gene: TRBJ2-7
v_gene: TRBV4-1
abundance: many
d_gene: TRBD1

CDR3nt: TGTGCCAGCAGCACAGCCGGGACAGCGGTTTATGGCTACACCTTC
CDR3aa: CASSTAGTAVYGYTF
j_gene: TRBJ1-2
v_gene: TRBV7-2
abundance: few
d_gene: TRBD1

CDR3nt: TGCAGTGTTAAGCCCACTAGCGGGCCGTCTTACGAGCAGTACTTC
CDR3aa: CSVKPTSGPSYEQYF
j_gene: TRBJ2-7
v_gene: TRBV20-1
abundance: -
d_gene: TRBD2

CDR3nt: TGTGCCAGCAGTCGCAACAGGGATCAGCCCCAGCATTTT
CDR3aa: CASSRNRDQPQHF
j_gene: TRBJ1-5
v_gene: TRBV27
abundance: -
d_gene: -

CDR3nt: TGTGCCAGCAGCAACAGGGTTGTGGATGAAAAACTGTTTTTT
CDR3aa: CASSNRVVDEKLFF
j_gene: TRBJ1-4
v_gene: TRBV6-2/TRBV6-3
abundance: -
d_gene: -

CDR3nt: TGTGCCAGCAGCGTACTAGCGGGAGGCAATGAGCAGTTCTTC
CDR3aa: CASSVLAGGNEQFF
j_gene: TRBJ2-1
v_gene: TRBV9
abundance: many
d_gene: TRBD2

CDR3nt: TGTGCCAGCAGCGTAGGAGGGACAGGGAACGAGCAGTACTTC
CDR3aa: CASSVGGTGNEQYF
j_gene: TRBJ2-7
v_gene: TRBV9
abundance: -
d_gene: TRBD1

CDR3nt: TGTGCCAGCAGCCCGGGAGGAACTTCCTACGAGCAGTACTTC
CDR3aa: CASSPGGTSYEQYF
j_gene: TRBJ2-7
v_gene: TRBV7-9
abundance: -
d_gene: TRBD2

CDR3nt: TGCGCCAGCAGTGAGACCGGGACAGGGTTGGGATACTACGAGCAGTACTTC
CDR3aa: CASSETGTGLGYYEQYF
j_gene: TRBJ2-7
v_gene: TRBV10-1
abundance: few
d_gene: TRBD1

CDR3nt: TGTGCCAGCAGGGGGGACAGGGGATACGAAGATACGCAGTATTTT
CDR3aa: CASRGDRGYEDTQYF
j_gene: TRBJ2-3
v_gene: TRBV28
abundance: once
d_gene: TRBD1

CDR3nt: TGTGCCAGCAGCTCCCGTACGGGGGACACTGAAGCTTTCTTT
CDR3aa: CASSSRTGDTEAFF
j_gene: TRBJ1-1
v_gene: TRBV12-3/TRBV12-4
abundance: few
d_gene: -

CDR3nt: TGTGCCAGCAGTTACTCGACGGCGGGAGAGTCTTACAATGAGCAGTTCTTC
CDR3aa: CASSYSTAGESYNEQFF
j_gene: TRBJ2-1
v_gene: TRBV6-2/TRBV6-3
abundance: -
d_gene: TRBD2

CDR3nt: TGTGCCAGCAGCTCCCCGGGACTGGACTTCAATGAGCAGTTCTTC
CDR3aa: CASSSPGLDFNEQFF
j_gene: TRBJ2-1
v_gene: TRBV13
abundance: -
d_gene: -